This is a list of T cell receptor beta chains from one sample in a study of T cell clonotyping in hematopoietic cell transplantation. Libraries were prepared by immunoSEQ multiplex PCR; TCRdb keeps only in-frame clonotypes and omits some of them. The data show over 25,000 clones, around 95% seen once. Sequencing was carried out using peripheral blood mononuclear cells. Source of these receptors: a man aged 50 to 60 in good health. Some clones in this sample may be carry-over from other donors' samples. Each CDR3 is given with its conserved first and last residue. D genes are given only for firm matches. Clone size appears in some rows only: once, few, many, or a class for an expanded clone.

>once|TRBJ1-1|-|TRBV5-1
CASSEATANTEAFF
TGCGCCAGCAGCGAGGCGACAGCTAACACTGAAGCTTTCTTT
>-|TRBJ1-5|TRBD1|TRBV27
CASSSRGQGDNQPQHF
TGTGCCAGCAGTTCAAGGGGACAGGGGGACAATCAGCCCCAGCATTTT
>-|TRBJ2-3|-|TRBV28
CASSQSGASTDTQYF
TGTGCCAGCAGCCAATCAGGGGCTAGCACAGATACGCAGTATTTT
>once|TRBJ2-7|TRBD2|TRBV5-1
CASTKAGNHEQYF
TGCGCCAGCACCAAAGCGGGGAATCACGAGCAGTACTTC
>-|TRBJ1-5|TRBD1|TRBV19
CASKGTGEGDQPQHF
TGTGCCAGTAAAGGGACAGGGGAGGGCGATCAGCCCCAGCATTTT
>-|TRBJ2-1|TRBD2|TRBV6-7
CARLRSGGDHNEQFF
TGTGCCCGCCTCCGTAGCGGGGGGGACCACAATGAGCAGTTCTTC
>-|TRBJ1-5|TRBD1|TRBV4-1
CASSLPGQYNQPQHF
TGCGCCAGCAGCCTCCCGGGACAGTACAATCAGCCCCAGCATTTT
>-|TRBJ2-3|-|TRBV30
CAWSAGDTQYF
TGTGCCTGGAGTGCAGGTGATACGCAGTATTTT
>-|TRBJ1-2|-|TRBV5-1
CASSYGRQTRYGYTF
TGCGCCAGCAGCTATGGACGACAAACCCGCTATGGCTACACCTTC
>once|TRBJ2-6|TRBD1|TRBV2
CASSMTGTRSGANVLTF
TGTGCCAGCAGCATGACAGGGACCCGCTCTGGGGCCAACGTCCTGACTTTC
>once|TRBJ1-1|-|TRBV7-2
CASSFLNTEAFF
TGTGCCAGCAGCTTCCTGAACACTGAAGCTTTCTTT
>-|TRBJ1-5|-|TRBV9
CASSVDGASNQPQHF
TGTGCCAGCAGCGTAGATGGGGCCAGCAATCAGCCCCAGCATTTT
>-|TRBJ2-7|TRBD2|TRBV10-2
CASSGLAGDYEQYF
TGCGCCAGCAGTGGACTAGCGGGGGACTACGAGCAGTACTTC
>-|TRBJ1-1|-|TRBV2
CASSHSGGANTEAFF
TGTGCCAGCAGTCATTCGGGGGGCGCGAACACTGAAGCTTTCTTT
>-|TRBJ2-2|-|TRBV9
CASSDGRQVFPGELFF
TGTGCCAGCAGCGACGGGCGTCAGGTGTTCCCCGGGGAGCTGTTTTTT
>-|TRBJ2-5|TRBD1|TRBV4-2
CASSEPGQGGETQYF
TGTGCCAGCAGCGAACCGGGACAGGGGGGAGAGACCCAGTACTTC
>-|TRBJ2-7|TRBD1|TRBV5-4
CASSLKQGSDEQYF
TGTGCCAGCAGCTTAAAACAGGGGAGTGACGAGCAGTACTTC
>-|TRBJ1-5|TRBD1|TRBV28
CASRGQGRSNQPQHF
TGTGCCAGCAGGGGACAGGGAAGAAGCAATCAGCCCCAGCATTTT
>-|TRBJ1-2|TRBD1|TRBV29-1
CSVAGTGGLANYGYTF
TGCAGCGTTGCCGGGACAGGGGGACTCGCAAACTATGGCTACACCTTC
>-|TRBJ2-7|-|TRBV18
CASSLTTVSYEQYF
TGTGCCAGCTCACTTACGACAGTCTCCTACGAGCAGTACTTC
>-|TRBJ2-7|TRBD1|TRBV2
CASLLLGQGHF
TGTGCCAGCCTGCTACTGGGACAGGGGCACTTC
>once|TRBJ1-3|-|TRBV25-1
CASSGTSGNTIYF
TGTGCCAGCAGTGGGACATCTGGAAACACCATATATTTT
>-|TRBJ2-7|-|TRBV4-2
CASSQEELSYEQYF
TGTGCCAGCAGCCAAGAGGAACTGTCCTACGAGCAGTACTTC
>-|TRBJ2-7|-|TRBV18
CASSPAGSYEQYF
TGTGCCAGCTCACCAGCTGGCTCCTACGAGCAGTACTTC
>-|TRBJ2-7|-|TRBV28
CASSLLHRVYEQYF
TGTGCCAGCAGTTTACTCCACAGGGTCTACGAGCAGTACTTC
>-|TRBJ1-6|-|TRBV25-1
CASSENDSYSPLHF
TGTGCCAGCAGTGAAAATGACAGTTATTCACCCCTCCACTTT
>-|TRBJ1-6|TRBD1|TRBV6-5
CASSYDRGQGRSPLHF
TGTGCCAGCAGTTACGACCGCGGACAGGGTCGATCACCCCTCCACTTT
>-|TRBJ2-7|-|TRBV2
CASSWAPSYEQYF
TGTGCCAGCAGCTGGGCTCCTTCCTACGAGCAGTACTTC
>-|TRBJ2-1|TRBD1|TRBV5-1
CASSLEGQSYNEQFF
TGCGCCAGCAGCTTGGAGGGACAGTCCTACAATGAGCAGTTCTTC
>once|TRBJ1-4|-|TRBV30
CALQGYNEKLFF
TGTGCCTTACAGGGTTATAATGAAAAACTGTTTTTT
>-|TRBJ1-2|TRBD1|TRBV10-1
CASSPGQGYYGYTF
TGCGCCAGCAGTCCAGGACAGGGATACTATGGCTACACCTTC
>-|TRBJ1-2|-|TRBV2
CASSDDTGTVFGNTF
TGTGCCAGCAGTGACGATACCGGGACGGTCTTCGGAAACACCTTC
>-|TRBJ2-6|-|TRBV5-4
CASSYKLELSGANVLTF
TGTGCCAGCAGCTACAAGTTGGAACTCTCTGGGGCCAACGTCCTGACTTTC
>-|TRBJ2-1|-|TRBV11-2
CASSFIHRAGEQFF
TGTGCCAGCAGCTTCATTCACCGGGCAGGGGAGCAGTTCTTC
>-|TRBJ1-2|TRBD1|TRBV2
CASRGDSYGYTF
TGTGCCAGCAGGGGGGACAGCTATGGCTACACCTTC
>-|TRBJ1-1|-|TRBV6-1
CASTLTQTGTEAFF
TGTGCCAGCACCCTTACCCAGACAGGCACTGAAGCTTTCTTT
>once|TRBJ2-1|TRBD1|TRBV7-2
CASSLQGAAYNEQFF
TGTGCCAGCAGCTTGCAGGGGGCAGCCTACAATGAGCAGTTCTTC
>-|TRBJ2-2|-|TRBV5-6
CASSWDRNTGELFF
TGTGCCAGCAGCTGGGATCGGAACACCGGGGAGCTGTTTTTT
>-|TRBJ2-7|TRBD2|TRBV7-6
CASSLRLGRGGEQYF
TGTGCCAGCAGCTTAAGGCTGGGTCGGGGGGGCGAGCAGTACTTC
>-|TRBJ1-5|-|TRBV28
CASTVEGGSNQPQHF
TGTGCCAGCACCGTGGAGGGGGGTAGCAATCAGCCCCAGCATTTT
>once|TRBJ2-7|-|TRBV2
CASTATGPAINEQYF
TGTGCCAGCACTGCCACAGGGCCCGCAATCAACGAGCAGTACTTC
>-|TRBJ1-1|-|TRBV29-1
CSVARLDEAFF
TGCAGCGTTGCCAGGCTAGATGAAGCTTTCTTT
>-|TRBJ1-6|-|TRBV5-6
CASSLDQSWSGDSPLHF
TGTGCCAGCAGCTTGGACCAGAGTTGGTCTGGGGATTCACCCCTCCACTTT
>-|TRBJ2-3|TRBD2|TRBV27
CASSPSGRHTDTQYF
TGTGCCAGCAGCCCTAGCGGGCGACACACAGATACGCAGTATTTT
>once|TRBJ1-2|-|TRBV5-1
CASDTDSSNGYTF
TGCGCCAGCGATACGGACAGTAGTAATGGCTACACCTTC
>-|TRBJ1-1|-|TRBV6-6
CASSYSEGVTEAFF
TGTGCCAGCAGTTACTCGGAGGGGGTCACTGAAGCTTTCTTT
>-|TRBJ1-1|TRBD1|TRBV19
CASSIGGAGGNTEAFF
TGTGCCAGTAGTATAGGCGGGGCAGGGGGGAACACTGAAGCTTTCTTT
>-|TRBJ1-2|-|TRBV4-1
CASSQDGGGYGYTF
TGCGCCAGCAGCCAAGATGGTGGGGGCTATGGCTACACCTTC
>once|TRBJ2-3|TRBD1|TRBV30
CAWSTTGATTDTQYF
TGTGCCTGGAGTACTACAGGGGCTACCACAGATACGCAGTATTTT
>once|TRBJ1-1|-|TRBV28
CATENTEAFF
TGTGCCACCGAGAACACTGAAGCTTTCTTT
>once|TRBJ1-1|-|TRBV7-6
CASSLAGTQYTEAFF
TGTGCCAGCAGCTTAGCGGGGACTCAGTACACTGAAGCTTTCTTT
>-|TRBJ1-2|-|TRBV28
CASSRQRSGPAF
TGTGCCAGCAGTCGCCAACGGAGTGGGCCAGCCTTC
>-|TRBJ1-1|-|TRBV11-2
CASSLQGTEAFF
TGTGCCAGCAGCTTACAAGGCACTGAAGCTTTCTTT
>-|TRBJ1-1|-|TRBV4-3
CASSPDRYTEAFF
TGCGCCAGCAGCCCCGACCGTTACACTGAAGCTTTCTTT
>-|TRBJ2-5|TRBD1|TRBV6-1
CASRNTTGGKTQYF
TGTGCCAGCAGGAACACAACAGGGGGTAAGACCCAGTACTTC
>-|TRBJ2-5|TRBD2|TRBV10-2
CASRGLAGVQETQYF
TGCGCCAGCAGGGGACTAGCGGGGGTACAAGAGACCCAGTACTTC
>once|TRBJ1-6|-|TRBV19
CASSIGMMESPLHF
TGTGCCAGTAGTATAGGAATGATGGAATCACCCCTCCACTTT
>-|TRBJ2-7|TRBD2|TRBV5-4
CASSFGLAVASYEQYF
TGTGCCAGCAGCTTCGGACTAGCAGTCGCTTCCTACGAGCAGTACTTC
>-|TRBJ1-3|-|TRBV9
CASRGPNSGNTIYF
TGTGCCAGCCGCGGCCCGAACTCTGGAAACACCATATATTTT
>-|TRBJ2-5|-|TRBV10-2
CASSEAGARIETQYF
TGCGCCAGCAGTGAGGCAGGGGCCCGGATCGAGACCCAGTACTTC